This T cell receptor beta chain is from a study of T cells in Graves' hyperthyroidism and ophthalmopathy. This CDR3 has 16 residues. V lost 2 bases, J lost 3 bases, and 17 bases lay in between. CDR1 MNHEY and CDR2 SVGAGI come from the germline V gene. Researchers took RNA transcripts and amplified the TCR beta CDR3 regions from them. First-round RT-PCR with HTBI primers amplified the TCR CDR3 region. TCRdb redid the calling of the multiplex PCR reads with MiXCR, one entry per CDR3 protein. Among roughly 400,000 distinct CDR3 sequences listed, more than 13% were seen once. The receptor was isolated from a man aged 50-59 years with Graves' ophthalmopathy. Sequencing was performed on blood. J is TRBJ2-7 and V is TRBV6-5; possible D gene TRBD2, 6 bases. The CDR3 sequence is CASSYRGTHQVYEQYF. Here the CDR3 DNA reads TGTGCCAGCAGTTACCGCGGGACCCACCAAGTCTACGAGCAGTACTTC.